This T cell receptor beta chain was documented in a study of T cell responses to AZD1222 COVID-19 vaccine. V was clipped by 0 bases and J by 1 base; unmatched bases: 2. Germline V gene lookup returns CDR1 LGHNA and CDR2 YSLEER. The CDR3 has 15 residues. Profiled with immunoSEQ multiplex PCR; TCRdb holds only in-frame clones, not every one. The sample consists of 150,000 to 200,000 clones, about nine tenths of them appearing once. This TCR derives from an adult in good health. The material sequenced was peripheral blood, taken on day 0 of AZD1222 vaccination. This chain uses TRBV4-3 with TRBJ1-1; 7 bases align to TRBD1. The CDR3 DNA follows: TGCGCCAGCAGCCAAGAGGCAGGGGGGAACACTGAAGCTTTCTTT. Translation gives CASSQEAGGNTEAFF.